This T cell receptor (beta chain) was recorded in a study of T-cell reconstitution after alpha-beta-depleted transplantation in children (dated by TCRdb to about 2016). As for the study more broadly: T-cell immune reconstitution after TCRalphabeta/CD19-depleted allogeneic hematopoietic cell transplantation in children was quantitatively tracked in the study by means of TCR repertoire profiling.

In the germline V gene (reference sequence), CDR1 corresponds to SEHNR and CDR2 to FQNEAQ. V is cut by 2 bases and J by 8 bases, and the space between the germline ends is 12 bases. From the cysteine through the phenylalanine, the CDR3 covers 13 amino acids. Here the CDR3 DNA is all that survives: 39 bases in frame from base 1. What the treatment or condition label conveys for this sample: allogeneic hematopoietic cell transplantation with graft depleted of TCRalphabeta T cells and CD19 B cells. The children who served as transplant recipients had been given grafts of TCRalphabeta/CD19-depleted allogeneic hematopoietic cells. The library was prepared using PCR. Sequenced on an Illumina HiSeq 2500. Molecular barcoding was employed in the preparation of TCR libraries, with unique molecular identifiers being used to normalize TCRbeta repertoire quantification. Using fastp trimming at Q25 and MiXCR clonotype assembly, TCRdb reanalyzed the public sequencing data and kept in-frame beta chains. Each CDR3 protein appears once, grouped with its most common genes and DNA. The sample table lists just over 200,000 distinct CDR3 sequences, approximately 8.4% of them with a count of one. The ten largest clones capture 35% to 40% of the sample.

Overall study results and their limits: The frequencies of hyperexpanded clones fell over the following months, and after one year, T-cell counts and TCRbeta diversity were mostly attributed to newly produced T cells. In some patients, the high TCRbeta diversity seen at day 60 was put down to recipient T cells and intrathymic progenitors that had survived conditioning. About two months after transplant, the apparently early recovery of alphabetaT-cell counts reportedly depended on just several hundred clones that had expanded rapidly and came from non-depleted graft cells.

This clonotype was detected only a few times. Its binding antigen is unknown. Nothing much larger sits one base from this clone, and base qualities are not available. The receptor was isolated from a male patient aged 2-9 years who had a stem cell transplant for acute myeloid leukemia, so the T cells may come from the graft donor. The chain was built from TRBV7-9 and TRBJ1-2; the D gene cannot be named for sure. Material: PBMCs, mostly from graft donor cells, obtained 360 days after TCRalphabeta/CD19-depleted stem cell transplant. The CDR3 reads CASSLFRAPGYTF. The DNA sequence is TGTGCCAGCAGCTTATTTAGAGCCCCGGGCTACACCTTC.